These 3 T cell receptor beta chains were all obtained from the same sample, sequenced in a study of CD8+CD57+ T cells in acquired aplastic anemia. It was genomic DNA that served as the template for profiling TCR beta VDJ and CDR3. TCRdb itself ran the reads through MiXCR, one entry per CDR3 protein. There are hundreds of thousands of distinct CDR3 sequences in the sample; approximately 70% occur only once, and around 4% lies in the top ten. What was sequenced was sorted CD4+, CD8+, or CD8+CD57+ T cells (not recorded which) from PBMCs. Receptor source: a human donor in good health, serving as a control.

The rearrangement joins TRBV9 to TRBJ1-5; tentative D call: TRBD2 (6 bases). The DNA matches TRBJ2-3 better at its end, which makes the J call doubtful. The CDR3 sequence is 14 residues long. The germline V gene encodes CDR1 SGDLS and CDR2 YYNGEE. Here the CDR3 reads CASSPTTSSHEQYF. The CDR3, as DNA: TGTGCCAGCAGCCCCACCACTAGCTCCCACGAGCAGTATTTT.

Remarks on this clonotype: An end of the junction does not agree with germline; a read error may underlie this. V gene TRBV7-2 combines with J gene TRBJ1-5, with no clear D. The CDR3 covers 13 residues. Germline V lookup: CDR1 SGHTA, CDR2 FQGNSA. The CDR3 is CASSLGSKQTQHF. In nucleotides, the CDR3 is TGCGCCAGCAGCTTAGGGAGCAAGCAGACCCAGCATTTT.

As to this clonotype: At one boundary the junction diverges from the germline segment, which might be a read error. V usage is TRBV7-7 and J usage is TRBJ2-1, with D possibly TRBD2 on 7 matching bases. The CDR3 spans 14 residues. The germline V gene has CDR1 SSHAT and CDR2 FNYEAQ (reference sequence). DNA of the CDR3: TGTGCTAGCAGCTCGGAGGGGGGGCCCACTGAGCAGTTCTTC. Its translation is CASSSEGGPTEQFF. The full variable domain, rest sourced from reference TRBV7-7 and TRBJ2-1, is GAGVSQSPRYKVTKRGQDVTLRCDPISSHATLYWYQQALGQGPEFLTYFNYEAQPDKSGLPSDRFSAERPEGSISTLTIQRTEQRDSAMYRCASSSEGGPTEQFFGPGTRLTVL.